This TCR beta chain originates from a study of CD8 T cells in Susac syndrome. RNA in amounts of roughly 0.45 to 1 ug was reverse transcribed with random hexamers. Each CDR3 protein is one row after TCRdb ran MiXCR on the immunoSEQ multiplex PCR reads. The sample has 150,000 to 200,000 distinct CDR3 sequences, approximately 93% seen once; the top ten hold 0.09% to 0.12%. High-throughput TCR beta sequencing covered peripheral CD8+ and CD4+ T cells. Age- and sex-matched healthy donors served as the control group. The specimen was CD4+ T cells from PBMCs. The clonotype was recovered from a human donor in good health.

The CDR3 is CASRERQGNYGYTF. CDR3 nucleotide sequence: TGTGCCAGCAGGGAAAGACAGGGGAACTATGGCTACACCTTC. The gene calls are TRBV6-5 and TRBJ1-2; TRBD1 matches 8 bases. Per germline, CDR1 MNHEY and CDR2 SVGAGI. The CDR3 is 14 residues long. Losses at the gene ends were 6 bases for V and 2 bases for J; bases not matched to a gene: 5.